The present entry profiles one T cell receptor beta chain with its context. The antigen remains unidentified. CDR3 length: 16 amino acids. Looked up from germline, CDR1 is LNHDA and CDR2 is SQIVND (reference sequence). The V end was cut by 3 bases, the J end by 5 bases, with 17 bases between. This sample stems from a study of PD-1 blockade in classical Hodgkin lymphoma. Study as a whole: Patients were dosed intravenously with nivolumab at 3 mg/kg every 2 weeks. Study-level results: Individuals who commenced nivolumab within less than 1 year of ASCT were excluded. Researchers reported that CD4+ TCR diversity, though not CD8+, rose significantly by C4D1. Factors driving the repertoire differences, possibly disease activity or prior therapy, remain undefined.

Every single patient, without exception, relapsed after autologous stem cell transplantation, and brentuximab vedotin exposure varied. Sequencing was performed with immunoSEQ multiplex PCR; in TCRdb, only in-frame clones are kept and a portion is missing. The repertoire holds approximately 60,000 clones, with approximately 89% as singletons. This receptor was obtained from a human donor with classical Hodgkin lymphoma. This rearrangement joins TRBV19 to TRBJ2-1; unclear D gene. This specimen consisted of peripheral blood mononuclear cells (PBMCs), obtained at baseline. The CDR3 loop is CASSINGRGSHNEQFF. In nucleotides, the CDR3 is TGTGCCAGTAGTATCAACGGCCGTGGTAGCCACAATGAGCAGTTCTTC.